This passage covers 13 T cell receptor beta chains from one sample sequenced in a study of CD8 T cells in Susac syndrome. RNA in amounts of about 0.45 to 1 ug was reverse transcribed with random hexamers. TCRdb redid the calling of the immunoSEQ multiplex PCR reads with MiXCR, one entry per CDR3 protein. The sample contains about 80,000 distinct CDR3 sequences, about 94% of which appear only once. Sequenced material: CD8+ T cells from PBMCs. These receptors originate from a human donor in good health.

The chain is built from TRBV27 and TRBJ1-5, with 8 bases that match TRBD1. V lost 5 bases to trimming and J lost 3 bases; unmatched junction nucleotides: 9. The CDR3 has 16 residues. Germline values: CDR1 MNHEY, CDR2 SMNVEV (reference sequence). The CDR3 loop reads CASSTKDRGYNQPQHF. In DNA form, the CDR3 reads TGTGCCAGCAGTACGAAAGACAGGGGTTACAATCAGCCCCAGCATTTT.

The chain couples TRBV28 to TRBJ2-1; TRBD2 agrees at 13 bases. The trim removed 7 bases at V and 8 bases at J, leaving 11 bases unmatched. Germline V gene lookup returns CDR1 MDHEN and CDR2 SYDVKM. CDR3 length equals 16 residues. The CDR3, as DNA: TGTGCCAGCACCATAACAGGACTAGCGGGAGTATATGAGCAGTTCTTC. This gives the protein CASTITGLAGVYEQFF.

This chain connects TRBV11-3 to TRBJ2-1; the match to TRBD2 covers 9 bases. Germline V gene sequence: CDR1 SGHNT, CDR2 YENEEA. Trimming at V came to 1 base and at J to 2 bases, leaving 3 bases not matched to a gene. This CDR3 is 16 amino acids long. The CDR3 DNA reads as TGTGCCAGCAGCTTAGTGGCTAGCGGGACCTACAATGAGCAGTTCTTC. Residues: CASSLVASGTYNEQFF. Based on the CDR3 plus reference TRBV11-3 and TRBJ2-1, the full variable domain is EAGVVQSPRYKIIEKKQPVAFWCNPISGHNTLYWYLQNLGQGPELLIRYENEEAVDDSQLPKDRFSAERLKGVDSTLKIQPAELGDSAVYLCASSLVASGTYNEQFFGPGTRLTVL.

The chain joins TRBV20-1 to TRBJ2-7; D tentatively reads TRBD1 or TRBD2 (5 bases each). The germline gives CDR1 DFQATT, CDR2 SNEGSKA (reference sequence). V dropped 5 bases and J dropped 1 base, with 12 bases sitting between them. The CDR3 runs to 13 residues. CDR3 sequence: CSAGGTESYEQYF. Here the CDR3 DNA reads TGCAGTGCTGGTGGGACGGAATCCTACGAGCAGTACTTC.

The chain uses TRBV9 and TRBJ2-2, with TRBD1 matching 10 bases. The J segment lost 1 base and the V segment lost 3 bases, leaving 15 bases of the junction unmatched. Germline loops: CDR1 SGDLS, CDR2 YYNGEE. The CDR3 consists of 20 residues. The DNA for the CDR3 is TGTGCCAGCAGCGGCCGGGACAGGGGACCCCCTCCTCTGAACACCGGGGAGCTGTTTTTT. This translates into CASSGRDRGPPPLNTGELFF. The entire variable domain, with the rest obtained from reference TRBV9 and TRBJ2-2, is as follows: DSGVTQTPKHLITATGQRVTLRCSPRSGDLSVYWYQQSLDQGLQFLIQYYNGEERAKGNILERFSAQQFPDLHSELNLSSLELGDSALYFCASSGRDRGPPPLNTGELFFGEGSRLTVL.

This chain joins TRBV6-1 and TRBJ2-7; possible D gene TRBD2, 5 bases. The CDR3 is made up of 13 amino acids. In germline, CDR1 is MNHNS, CDR2 SASEGT. Trimming shortened V by 4 bases and J by 4 bases, and 11 bases separated the two germline ends. The CDR3: CASSVRGGYEQYV. CDR3 DNA sequence: TGTGCCAGCAGTGTACGGGGTGGATACGAGCAGTACGTC.

This clonotype was found a few times. This chain connects TRBV2 to TRBJ2-2, with D unclear. CDR1 and CDR2 from the germline V gene are SNHLY and FYNNEI. Trimming pared 4 bases from V and 7 bases from J, leaving 4 bases between. This CDR3 has 11 residues. The CDR3 here is CASSAGGELFF. CDR3 DNA: TGTGCCAGCAGTGCGGGCGGGGAGCTGTTTTTT.

The rearrangement links TRBV9 to TRBJ1-5; no reliable D call. V lost 0 bases, J lost 2 bases, and 6 bases lay in between. Germline V gives CDR1 SGDLS, CDR2 YYNGEE. The CDR3 covers 14 residues. This chain's CDR3 is CASSVGVGNQPQHF. CDR3 coding DNA: TGTGCCAGCAGCGTAGGGGTTGGCAATCAGCCCCAGCATTTT.

This rearrangement joins TRBV29-1 to TRBJ2-7, with D perhaps TRBD2 (6 bases). The V gene's germline CDR1 is SQVTM and CDR2 ANQGSEA. There are 15 residues in the CDR3. Trimming left V 3 bases short and J 3 bases short, with 18 bases between. In nucleotides, the CDR3 is TGCAGCGTTGAGGGAGGCAGCAGCCCTAACTACGAGCAGTACTTC. This codes for CSVEGGSSPNYEQYF.

The V gene is TRBV9, the J gene TRBJ2-5, with 8 bases identical to TRBD1. From germline, CDR1 is SGDLS and CDR2 YYNGEE. V shed 3 bases, J shed 1 base, and the junction held 5 bases outside the gene matches. This CDR3 is 15 amino acids long. CDR3 loop: CASSGTGTGQETQYF. CDR3 in DNA: TGTGCCAGCAGCGGAACTGGGACAGGCCAAGAGACCCAGTACTTC.

This chain joins TRBV20-1 and TRBJ2-1, with D hard to call. Germline CDR1 DFQATT, CDR2 SNEGSKA (reference sequence). This CDR3 region has 12 residues. V lost 3 bases and J lost 5, with 8 bases in between. The CDR3 DNA follows: TGCAGTGCTAGTTCCGAGAACAATGAGCAGTTCTTC. This encodes CSASSENNEQFF.

The chain employs TRBV5-6 and TRBJ1-1; maybe TRBD1 (6 bases). CDR1 is SGHDT, CDR2 YYEEEE, per germline. The CDR3 consists of 15 residues. V was trimmed by 3 bases and J by 4 bases, leaving 16 bases between them. The CDR3 DNA follows: TGTGCCAGCAGCTACGGTGAGGGGGTAGCCACTGAAGCTTTCTTT. Protein: CASSYGEGVATEAFF.

This sequence joins TRBV5-6 and TRBJ2-7; perhaps TRBD2 as D (6 bases). Germline-derived CDR1 and CDR2 are SGHDT and YYEEEE. The CDR3 has 16 residues. Trimming stripped 4 bases from V and 4 bases from J, with 21 bases between. The DNA of the CDR3 is TGTGCCAGCAGCCAGATTGAGAGGGCGGCGGGGTACGAGCAGTACTTC. Translated, it gives CASSQIERAAGYEQYF.